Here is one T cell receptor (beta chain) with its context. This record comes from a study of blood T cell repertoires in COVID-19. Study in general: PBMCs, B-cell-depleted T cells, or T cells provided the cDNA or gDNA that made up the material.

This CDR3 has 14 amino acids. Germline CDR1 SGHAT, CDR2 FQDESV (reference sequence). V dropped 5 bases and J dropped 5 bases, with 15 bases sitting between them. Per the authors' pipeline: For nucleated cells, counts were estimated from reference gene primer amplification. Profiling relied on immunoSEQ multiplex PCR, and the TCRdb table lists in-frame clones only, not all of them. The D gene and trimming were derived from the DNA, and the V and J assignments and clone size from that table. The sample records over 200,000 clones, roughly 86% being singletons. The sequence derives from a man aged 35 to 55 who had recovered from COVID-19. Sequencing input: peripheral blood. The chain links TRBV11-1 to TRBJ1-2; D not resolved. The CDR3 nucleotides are TGTGCCAGCAGCCCTCATTCCGCTACTTATGGCTACACCTTC. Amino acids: CASSPHSATYGYTF.